This passage covers 10 T cell receptor beta chains from one sample sequenced in a study of blood T cell repertoires in COVID-19. TCRdb's copy holds only in-frame clones and misses some; the assay was immunoSEQ multiplex PCR. The sample has about half a million clones; roughly 89% are singletons. Sequencing was done on a sample of peripheral blood. The receptors come from a man younger than 35 with COVID-19, enrolled during active disease.

The chain combines TRBV19 with TRBJ2-3, with 12 bases identical to TRBD2. V dropped 6 bases and J dropped 4; count of bases not matched to a gene: 5. The CDR3 runs to 15 residues. Germline loops: CDR1 LNHDA, CDR2 SQIVND (reference sequence). Here the CDR3 DNA reads TGTGCCAGTAGCCTGGGACTAGCGGGCCCAGATACGCAGTATTTT. As protein: CASSLGLAGPDTQYF.

V is TRBV29-1 and J is TRBJ2-1, with 16 bases aligning to TRBD2. The CDR3 loop spans 15 amino acids. Germline V gene sequence: CDR1 SQVTM, CDR2 ANQGSEA. The CDR3 protein is CSVGTSGGGYNEQFF. The CDR3 nucleotides read TGCAGTGTCGGGACTAGCGGGGGGGGTTACAATGAGCAGTTCTTC.

This chain joins TRBV3-1 (or the pseudogene TRBV3-2) and TRBJ2-3; 8 nucleotides match TRBD2. V gave up 0 bases and J gave up 0 bases; unmatched junction bases: 5. Germline CDR1 and CDR2: LGHDT and YNNKEL (reference sequence). This CDR3 region has 17 residues. CDR3 residues: CASSQDRSSGSTDTQYF. CDR3 sequence (DNA): TGTGCCAGCAGCCAAGATCGGTCTAGCGGGAGCACAGATACGCAGTATTTT.

V and J are TRBV7-9 and TRBJ2-1; 9 positions match TRBD1. The CDR3 consists of 15 residues. CDR1 and CDR2 from the germline V gene are SEHNR and FQNEAQ (reference sequence). Germline trimming cut 5 bases from V and 10 bases from J; bases unmatched to any gene: 12. The CDR3 sequence: CASSLLRQGVGEQFF. The CDR3 coding sequence is TGTGCCAGCAGCCTACTCCGACAGGGGGTAGGCGAGCAGTTCTTC.

A single count supports this clone. The chain combines TRBV3-1 (or the pseudogene TRBV3-2) with TRBJ2-7; D is perhaps TRBD1 (6 bases). This CDR3 is built from 13 residues. V shed 4 bases and J shed 4 bases, with 11 bases lying between them. CDR1 is LGHDT and CDR2 is YNNKEL in the germline V gene (reference sequence). The CDR3 DNA follows: TGTGCCAGCAGCCCCCTGACAGGTTACGAGCAGTACTTC. Amino acids: CASSPLTGYEQYF.

The chain is built from TRBV6-4 and TRBJ2-2; maybe TRBD1 (6 bases). V lost 4 bases, J lost 3 bases, and 12 bases lay in between. The CDR3 spans 15 residues. Germline V gene lookup returns CDR1 MRHNA and CDR2 SNTAGT. CDR3 region: CASSVEDSHTGELFF. CDR3 bases: TGTGCCAGCAGTGTCGAGGACAGCCACACCGGGGAGCTGTTTTTT.

The chain joins TRBV3-1 (or the pseudogene TRBV3-2) to TRBJ2-7; 8 bases match TRBD2. The CDR3 contains 16 residues. The ends lost 4 bases at V and 7 bases at J; junction bases unmatched: 15. Germline lookup yields CDR1 LGHDT and CDR2 YNNKEL (reference sequence). The CDR3 sequence is CASSPAGVREGLEQYF. The CDR3 DNA sequence: TGTGCCAGCAGCCCAGCCGGGGTTCGGGAGGGATTGGAGCAGTACTTC.

The chain joins TRBV27 to TRBJ2-3, with 8 bases aligning to TRBD1. This CDR3 is built from 16 residues. With V trimmed by 5 bases and J by 5 bases, 12 bases remained unmatched. From germline, CDR1 is MNHEY and CDR2 SMNVEV (reference sequence). DNA of the CDR3: TGTGCCAGCAGTCAAAACAGGGGGATTGTCGGAGATACGCAGTATTTT. Protein: CASSQNRGIVGDTQYF.

This chain joins TRBV19 and TRBJ2-3, with 8 bases that match TRBD1. The germline gives CDR1 LNHDA, CDR2 SQIVND (reference sequence). This CDR3 has 15 residues. V trimming: 4 bases; J trimming: 0 bases; junction bases outside the gene matches: 3. DNA of the CDR3: TGTGCCAGTAGTACGAGACAGGGGAGCACAGATACGCAGTATTTT. It is translated as CASSTRQGSTDTQYF.

This clone was seen once. V is TRBV5-5 and J is TRBJ2-7; TRBD2 agrees at 10 bases. The CDR3 is 14 residues long. V lost 4 bases and J lost 3; bases outside the gene matches: 4. The germline V gene encodes CDR1 SGHKS and CDR2 YYEKEE (reference sequence). The CDR3 sequence: CASSRSSGGYEQYF. CDR3 coding DNA: TGTGCCAGCAGCAGGTCTAGCGGGGGCTACGAGCAGTACTTC.